Here is one TCR beta chain with its context. Its antigen is not identified. Only in-frame clones appear in the TCRdb table, and some are missing; sequencing was by immunoSEQ multiplex PCR. The sample holds around 19,000 clones, 80% to 90% seen once. The source of the sample is a study of T cells in localized non-small cell lung cancer. Study results and caveats: Maximal T cell clonality occurred in uninvolved adjacent lung, with tumor ranking below it.

The V gene lost 5 bases and the J gene lost 1 base, with 9 bases spanning the gap. This CDR3 spans 13 amino acids. From germline, CDR1 is MNHEY and CDR2 SVGAGI. The receptor comes from a male donor aged 60 or over with stage III lung adenocarcinoma. The chain links TRBV6-5 to TRBJ2-7; D not resolved. The specimen comprised peripheral blood, sampled before any cancer treatment. The CDR3: CASSDPGSYEQYF. CDR3 DNA sequence: TGTGCCAGCAGTGACCCCGGGTCCTACGAGCAGTACTTC.